Only a few counts were recorded for the clone carrying this T cell receptor (beta chain). Via MiXCR, TCRdb re-called the 5' RACE reads, giving one row per CDR3 protein. Of about 290,000 distinct CDR3 sequences in the sample, approximately 16% were seen once. This entry is derived from a study of T-cell memory formation after mild COVID-19. The TCR originated in a young man who had mild COVID-19 (a few samples of this study predate the infection). Cell type and time point are not known. Sample: PBMCs or a T cell subset sorted from them (not recorded which).

CDR3 sequence reads: CASGTGSGQRQHF. CDR3 bases: TGTGCTAGTGGCACGGGGTCGGGCCAGCGGCAGCATTTT. The chain carries TRBV12-5 and TRBJ1-5, with D unclear. V lost 6 bases, J lost 13 bases, and 19 bases lay in between. This CDR3 is built from 13 residues. Germline-derived CDR1 and CDR2 are LGHNT and FRNRAP.